The TCR beta chain under discussion was sequenced for a study of cytomegalovirus exposure and HLA in healthy donors. Study-wide results and limits: Sequencing had likely introduced a cluster of highly shared sequence variants as an artifact. In a later analysis, parvovirus B19, influenza, CMV and Epstein-Barr virus appeared linked to several top co-occurrence clusters.

V was pared by 7 bases and J by 5 bases, with 12 bases of the junction left unmatched. From germline, CDR1 is MDHEN and CDR2 SYDVKM. The CDR3 runs 15 residues. As to this clone: Its antigen is currently unknown.

A multiplex PCR was run with 60 Vbeta primers and 13 Jbeta primers. Clones were sequenced by immunoSEQ multiplex PCR, and TCRdb holds only the in-frame ones, with some missing. The table records 90,000 to 130,000 clones, about 76% of them present only once. The sequence was collected from a man in his thirties or forties in good health and CMV-seropositive. The sequencing input was PBMCs. The chain employs TRBV28 and TRBJ1-1; 8 bases map to TRBD1. The CDR3 reads CASTIAGGAGTEAFF. The CDR3 DNA is TGTGCCAGCACTATTGCAGGGGGCGCGGGAACTGAAGCTTTCTTT.